The 19 T cell receptor beta chains listed next were all sequenced from one sample in a study of blood T cells in healthy people across ages. A sample-barcoded 5' primer and a J-beta primer mix were used in a second PCR of roughly 7 to 11 cycles. TCRdb fed the 5' RACE reads into MiXCR, producing one record per CDR3 protein. The sample lists 700,000 or so distinct CDR3 sequences, 40% to 45% occurring once. The sample taken for sequencing was blood. Receptors originate from a man at least 80 years old in good health.

The chain recombines TRBV7-9 with TRBJ2-7, with TRBD1 identical over 9 bases. CDR3 length: 16 amino acids. Trimming removed 2 bases from V and 2 bases from J; junction bases left unmatched: 7. Germline V gene sequence: CDR1 SEHNR, CDR2 FQNEAQ (reference sequence). The CDR3 protein is CASSLRGQGNTYEQYF. DNA of the CDR3: TGTGCCAGCAGCTTACGCGGACAGGGGAACACCTACGAGCAGTACTTC.

Remarks on this clonotype: A much larger clone differs from this one at a single base, so this may be a read error. The rearrangement uses TRBV6-6 and TRBJ2-7; TRBD2 is a possible D gene (5 bases). This CDR3 region has 12 residues. V lost 8 bases and J lost 6, with 14 bases in between. Germline-derived CDR1 and CDR2 are MNHNY and SVGAGI (reference sequence). This chain's CDR3 is CASGPGTCEQYF. The CDR3 DNA sequence: TGTGCCAGCGGACCGGGAACCTGCGAGCAGTACTTC.

This clonotype was picked up a small number of times. The chain recombines TRBV6-2 or TRBV6-3 with TRBJ1-1, with 7 bases aligning to TRBD1. The V gene end was trimmed by 6 bases and the J gene end by 0 bases; junction bases not matched to a gene: 13. The length of the CDR3 is 17 residues. The germline V gene has CDR1 MNHEY and CDR2 SVGEGT. The CDR3 DNA sequence: TGTGCCAGCAGACCTAGACAACAGGGGACTATGAACACTGAAGCTTTCTTT. This sequence encodes CASRPRQQGTMNTEAFF.

This clonotype was counted once. The chain uses TRBV7-2 and TRBJ1-1; D possibly corresponds to TRBD1 (6 bases). V was clipped by 0 bases and J by 4 bases, with 9 bases between them. This CDR3 is built from 14 residues. CDR1 is SGHTA and CDR2 is FQGNSA in the germline V gene. CDR3: CASSLARGPTEAFF. The CDR3 bases are TGTGCCAGCAGCTTAGCGCGGGGGCCCACTGAAGCTTTCTTT.

The chain carries TRBV6-5 and TRBJ2-5, with 9 bases that match TRBD1. With the DNA end fitting TRBJ2-7 better, the J assignment may be wrong. In germline, CDR1 is MNHEY, CDR2 SVGAGI. CDR3 length equals 13 residues. Here the CDR3 reads CATHRDRDAEQYF. CDR3 coding DNA: TGTGCCACACACCGGGACAGGGACGCCGAGCAGTACTTC.

This clonotype was observed a single time. V is TRBV4-3 and J is TRBJ1-4, with TRBD1 matching 7 bases. This CDR3 has 13 amino acids. V lost 3 bases and J lost 8; bases outside the gene matches: 3. CDR1 and CDR2 (germline): LGHNA, YSLEER. The CDR3 DNA reads as TGCGCCAGCAGCCAGAACAGGGGCGAAAAACTGTTTTTT. Its protein product is CASSQNRGEKLFF.

V is TRBV6-2 or TRBV6-3 and J is TRBJ2-1; perhaps TRBD2 as D (5 bases). The V and J ends lost 7 bases and 2 bases respectively, with 9 bases between them. This CDR3 comprises 13 residues. Germline CDR1 reads MNHEY; CDR2 reads SVGEGT. CDR3 loop: CASKDGTYNEQFF. CDR3 in DNA: TGTGCCAGCAAGGACGGGACCTACAATGAGCAGTTCTTC.

This clonotype was seen a few times. The chain employs TRBV29-1 and TRBJ2-1; D not certain. CDR1 is SQVTM and CDR2 is ANQGSEA in the germline V gene. V dropped 3 bases and J dropped 7 bases, with 10 bases sitting between them. The CDR3 runs 12 residues. In nucleotides, the CDR3 is TGCAGCGTTGAGTCCTCCAGAAATGAGCAGTTCTTC. Translation gives CSVESSRNEQFF.

This chain links TRBV11-2 with TRBJ2-4, with D hard to call. The better agreement between TRBJ2-7 and the DNA end casts doubt on the J call. Germline CDR1 SGHAT, CDR2 FQNNGV. The CDR3 extends over 14 amino acids. This CDR3 reads CASSLTQVSYEQYF. As DNA, the CDR3 is TGTGCCAGCAGCTTAACTCAGGTCTCCTACGAGCAGTACTTC.

This clonotype was counted a few times. This sequence joins TRBV4-3 and TRBJ2-2, with 8 bases aligning to TRBD2. This CDR3 has 13 amino acids. V trimming: 8 bases; J trimming: 2 bases; junction bases outside the gene matches: 1. Germline loops: CDR1 LGHNA, CDR2 YSLEER. As DNA, the CDR3 is TGCGCCAGCGGACTAGCAAACACCGGGGAGCTGTTTTTT. Protein: CASGLANTGELFF.

The V gene is TRBV7-9, the J gene TRBJ2-5, with D uncertain. Judging by the DNA end, TRBJ2-7 fits better; the J call may be wrong. The CDR3 is made up of 17 amino acids. Germline V gives CDR1 SEHNR, CDR2 FQNEAQ (reference sequence). CDR3 DNA sequence: TGTGCCAGCAGCGATAACAACCAGGCTCCCGCCCTCTACGAGCAGTACTTC. Protein: CASSDNNQAPALYEQYF.

Note on this clonotype: A read error is possible here, since a much larger clone lies one base away. J is TRBJ2-1 and V is TRBV10-3; D is perhaps TRBD1 (6 bases). Germline-derived CDR1 and CDR2 are ENHRY and SYGVKD. This CDR3 region has 13 residues. The CDR3 DNA follows: TGTGCCATCAGTACGCGACAGGACAATGGGCAGTTCTTC. It codes for CAISTRQDNGQFF.

The chain has TRBV6-1 and TRBJ2-7, with 7 bases aligning to TRBD1. The CDR3 extends over 16 amino acids. With 2 bases clipped from V and 2 bases from J, the junction kept 9 bases outside the gene matches. Germline CDR1 MNHNS, CDR2 SASEGT. The CDR3 is CASSESGGTETYEQYF. DNA for the CDR3: TGTGCCAGCAGTGAATCGGGTGGGACAGAGACCTACGAGCAGTACTTC.

The gene calls are TRBV10-3 and TRBJ2-5; the match to TRBD2 covers 10 bases. The germline V gene encodes CDR1 ENHRY and CDR2 SYGVKD. J was trimmed by 9 bases and V by 2 bases; bases with no gene match: 9. The CDR3 is 15 residues long. The CDR3 DNA follows: TGTGCCATCAGTGAGACTAGCGGGAAGGGGGGTCCCCAGTACTTC. Amino acid sequence: CAISETSGKGGPQYF.

This clonotype was detected only a few times. CDR3 sequence reads: CASSRGNEQYF. Here the CDR3 DNA reads TGTGCCAGCAGTCGAGGCAATGAGCAGTACTTC. This rearrangement joins TRBV6-2 or TRBV6-3 to TRBJ2-1; D is unclear. TRBJ2-7 explains the end of the DNA better; the J call may be wrong. Germline CDR1 is MNHEY and CDR2 is SVGEGT. This CDR3 contains 11 residues.

The chain recombines TRBV20-1 with TRBJ2-5; D is unclear. The DNA end lines up better with TRBJ2-1; the J call may be wrong. This CDR3 contains 12 residues. Per germline, CDR1 DFQATT and CDR2 SNEGSKA (reference sequence). The CDR3 region has the DNA TGCAGTGCTAGTACTAACCAAGAGACCCAGTTCTTC. It encodes CSASTNQETQFF.

The gene calls are TRBV4-1 and TRBJ2-1, with D tentatively TRBD1 (5 bases). Germline V gives CDR1 MGHRA, CDR2 YSYEKL. The germline V and J ends were trimmed by 0 bases and 8 bases, with 14 bases remaining between them. The CDR3 contains 15 residues. CDR3 loop: CASSQDRAGSYEQFF. The CDR3 region has the DNA TGCGCCAGCAGCCAAGATAGGGCAGGGTCCTATGAGCAGTTCTTC.

This clonotype was detected only a few times. J is TRBJ2-1 and V is TRBV2; the match to TRBD1 covers 8 bases. From germline, CDR1 is SNHLY and CDR2 FYNNEI. CDR3 length: 16 amino acids. Trimming cost V 3 bases and J 7 bases; bases outside gene matches: 11. CDR3 protein: CASSDPGTGYLNEQFF. Written as DNA, the CDR3 is TGTGCCAGCAGTGACCCCGGGACAGGTTACCTGAATGAGCAGTTCTTC.

The J gene is TRBJ2-5, the V gene TRBV2; no firm D call. The V and J ends lost 7 bases and 2 bases respectively, with 11 bases between them. Per the germline V gene, CDR1 is SNHLY and CDR2 is FYNNEI. CDR3 size: 13 residues. The CDR3 bases are TGTGCCAGCAATGTGGAAACTCAAGAGACCCAGTACTTC. This codes for CASNVETQETQYF.